Sequencing of this T cell receptor (beta chain) was carried out in a study of T cell changes during pregnancy in multiple sclerosis. The protocol was immunoSEQ multiplex PCR, while the TCRdb copy is restricted to in-frame clones and leaves out a portion. The table includes tens of thousands of clones, about 89% detected once. Germline V gives CDR1 SGHTA, CDR2 FQGNSA. The CDR3 runs to 15 residues. Concerning this clone: The junction shows a germline mismatch at one end, possibly a read error.

This receptor was obtained from a female donor with multiple sclerosis, enrolled in a pregnancy study. The source was peripheral blood, collected in the second trimester of pregnancy. This chain connects TRBV7-2 to TRBJ2-5, with 7 bases matching TRBD2. Written as DNA, the CDR3 is TGTGCCAGCACCTTAGGGGCGGGGGTGCAAGAGACCCAGTACTTC. Its protein product is CASTLGAGVQETQYF. The variable domain in full, with the rest retrieved from reference TRBV7-2 and TRBJ2-5, is GAGVSQSPSNKVTEKGKDVELRCDPISGHTALYWYRQSLGQGLEFLIYFQGNSAPDKSGLPSDRFSAERTGGSVSTLTIQRTQQEDSAVYLCASTLGAGVQETQYFGPGTRLLVL.